A selection of T cell receptor beta chains follows, all from one sample in a study of cytomegalovirus exposure and HLA in healthy donors. Generated by immunoSEQ multiplex PCR, the TCRdb table keeps only in-frame clones and is missing some. Of under 150,000 clones in the sample, under 90% were seen once. Sequencing input: PBMCs. The receptor source for this set is a man aged 18-30 years in good health and CMV-seronegative. Each CDR3 is given with its conserved first and last residue. Fields, in order: D gene, clone size, V gene, CDR3 length, J gene, CDR3 DNA, CDR3 protein. A D gene is named only where the DNA matches it firmly. Clone size is given for some rows only: seen once, a few or many times, or a class if the clone is expanded.

>TRBD1|NA|TRBV7-2|16|TRBJ2-5
TGTGCCAGCAGCACTGCCGGGACAGGGTACCAAGAGACCCAGTACTTC
CASSTAGTGYQETQYF
>NA|NA|TRBV2|14|TRBJ2-5
TGTGCCAGCAGTGAAGACAGACGCCAAGAGACCCAGTACTTC
CASSEDRRQETQYF
>TRBD1|once|TRBV2|16|TRBJ1-1
TGTGCCAGCAGAGCCAGACAGGGGGGATTGGACACTGAAGCTTTCTTT
CASRARQGGLDTEAFF
>TRBD1|NA|TRBV19|16|TRBJ1-5
TGTGCCAGTAGCCTTCGTCATACAGGGGACCATCAGCCCCAGCATTTT
CASSLRHTGDHQPQHF
>NA|NA|TRBV2|14|TRBJ1-5
TGTGCCAGCAGTGAACTCCAGACAAATCAGCCCCAGCATTTT
CASSELQTNQPQHF
>NA|NA|TRBV2|14|TRBJ1-2
TGTGCCAGCAGTCCTATTCGGGAGCTCTATGGCTACACCTTC
CASSPIRELYGYTF
>NA|NA|TRBV28|13|TRBJ1-2
TGTGCCAGCAGTTCTCAGGGTCTATATGGCTACACCTTC
CASSSQGLYGYTF
>NA|NA|TRBV7-2|13|TRBJ1-1
TGTGCCAGCAGCGCGGGTCGAAACACTGAAGCTTTCTTT
CASSAGRNTEAFF
>TRBD1|NA|TRBV5-1|15|TRBJ1-1
TGCGCCAGCAACCCAACAGGGGGCAGATGGGGTGAAGCTTTCTTT
CASNPTGGRWGEAFF
>TRBD1|NA|TRBV6-5|14|TRBJ2-7
TGTGCCAGCAGTTACAGGGGGCGAGTCTACGAGCAGTACTTC
CASSYRGRVYEQYF
>NA|NA|TRBV15|14|TRBJ2-7
TGTGCCACCAGCAGAGACAGGGGATCCTACGAGCAGTACTTC
CATSRDRGSYEQYF
>TRBD1|few|TRBV4-3|16|TRBJ1-5
TGCGCCAGCAGCCAATCCACAGGGGGCTCAAATCAGCCCCAGCATTTT
CASSQSTGGSNQPQHF
>TRBD1|once|TRBV2|15|TRBJ1-6
TGTGCCAGCAAGCTGGACCGGACAGGAGGTTCACCCCTCCACTTT
CASKLDRTGGSPLHF
>NA|NA|TRBV10-3|12|TRBJ2-1
TGTGCCATCAGTCAGGCTTACAATGAGCAGTTCTTC
CAISQAYNEQFF
>TRBD1|NA|TRBV5-1|15|TRBJ2-1
TGCGCCAGCACCTCCGGGCAGGGGGCGTTTAATGAGCAGTTCTTC
CASTSGQGAFNEQFF
>TRBD1|NA|TRBV28|16|TRBJ1-2
TGTGCCAGCAGTCCCCGGACAGGGCAATTGACCTATGGCTACACCTTC
CASSPRTGQLTYGYTF
>NA|NA|TRBV14|13|TRBJ2-1
TGTGCCAGCAGCCTGTCCAGGGGAAATGAGCAGTTCTTC
CASSLSRGNEQFF
>TRBD1|few|TRBV15|19|TRBJ1-5
TGTGCCACCAGCAGAGATGGGGGGACAGGAGGGGAAAGCAATCAGCCCCAGCATTTT
CATSRDGGTGGESNQPQHF
>NA|NA|TRBV28|13|TRBJ2-7
TGTGCCAGCAGGTCCGGGATCATTTACGAGCAGTACTTC
CASRSGIIYEQYF
>TRBD1|once|TRBV5-1|17|TRBJ1-4
TGCGCCAGCAGCACCTCCATGCCGGGACAGAAATCCGAAAAACTGTTTTTT
CASSTSMPGQKSEKLFF
>NA|NA|TRBV7-2|14|TRBJ2-1
TGTGCCAGCACGACCACGACTTCCTACAATGAGCAGTTCTTC
CASTTTTSYNEQFF
>TRBD1|few|TRBV6-1|12|TRBJ1-2
TGTGCCAGCAGCTCGACAGGGGATGGCTACACCTTC
CASSSTGDGYTF
>NA|NA|TRBV6-5|14|TRBJ1-2
TGTGCCAGCACTGGGATGAGGGGGGGTTATGGCTACACCTTC
CASTGMRGGYGYTF
>NA|once|TRBV4-3|13|TRBJ1-4
TGCGCCAGCAGCCAAGAAAGGGGGAATGGACTGTTTTTT
CASSQERGNGLFF
>TRBD2|NA|TRBV10-2|15|TRBJ2-3
TGCGCCAGCAGCTTACTAGCGGGGTACACAGATACGCAGTATTTT
CASSLLAGYTDTQYF
>NA|NA|TRBV7-6|13|TRBJ1-2
TGTGCCAGCAGCTTGTCACTGAACTATGGCTACACCTTC
CASSLSLNYGYTF
>NA|NA|TRBV18|16|TRBJ1-1
TGTGCCAGCTCACCTGCAGGGTATGGCCCAAACACTGAAGCTTTCTTT
CASSPAGYGPNTEAFF
>NA|NA|TRBV18|12|TRBJ1-1
TGTGCCAGCTCCAAAGAGCAGGGGTCCGCTTTCTTT
CASSKEQGSAFF
>NA|few|TRBV4-1|14|TRBJ1-2
TGCGCCAGCAGCCCGACCGGGACACCCTATGGCTACACCTTC
CASSPTGTPYGYTF
>NA|NA|TRBV19|15|TRBJ1-1
TGTGCCACCGTGACCCGGGAGACGAAGAACACTGAAGCTTTCTTT
CATVTRETKNTEAFF
>NA|NA|TRBV4-3|16|TRBJ1-6
TGCGCCAGCAGCCAAGAACTCGCTAGGAGGGGTTCACCCCTCCACTTT
CASSQELARRGSPLHF
>TRBD1|NA|TRBV4-2|16|TRBJ1-4
TGTGCCAGCAGCCAGGAATTTGGACAGGGGGGTGAAAAACTGTTTTTT
CASSQEFGQGGEKLFF
>NA|NA|TRBV18|14|TRBJ1-2
TGTGCCAGCTCACCACCCTCAGGGCTCTATGGCTACACCTTC
CASSPPSGLYGYTF
>TRBD1|NA|TRBV18|16|TRBJ1-5
TGTGCCAGCTCACCACCAGGACAGGGGGCCGCGGGGCCCCAGCATTTT
CASSPPGQGAAGPQHF
>NA|few|TRBV7-8|14|TRBJ1-2
TGTGCCAGCAGCTTAGTAACAGAAAACTATGGCTACACCTTC
CASSLVTENYGYTF
>NA|NA|TRBV27|12|TRBJ2-7
TGTGCCAGCAGTCGAACAGGCTACGAGCAGTACTTC
CASSRTGYEQYF
>TRBD2|NA|TRBV15|13|TRBJ2-2
TGTGCCTCCGGACTAGCGGGTACCGGGGAGCTGTTTTTT
CASGLAGTGELFF
>NA|NA|TRBV28|14|TRBJ1-5
TGTGCCAGCAGTTTAGTCAGGGGCAATCAGCCCCAGCATTTT
CASSLVRGNQPQHF
>TRBD1|NA|TRBV5-1|15|TRBJ1-2
TGCGCCAGCTGGGGGGACAGTGATTCTAACTATGGCTACACCTTC
CASWGDSDSNYGYTF
>NA|NA|TRBV6-5|15|TRBJ1-1
TGTGCCAGCAGTTACTTCTCAGGGGTGAACACTGAAGCTTTCTTT
CASSYFSGVNTEAFF
>TRBD1|NA|TRBV7-6|16|TRBJ2-7
TGTGCCAGCAGCTCCAACAGGGGCCTGGCGGGCTACGAGCAGTACTTC
CASSSNRGLAGYEQYF
>NA|few|TRBV9|14|TRBJ1-2
TGTGCCAGCACGGATAGGGGGGGGGCGTATGGCTACACCTTC
CASTDRGGAYGYTF
>NA|NA|TRBV12-5|14|TRBJ2-1
TGTGCTAGTGCCTCGTCATCCGGTTTCTATGAGCAGTTCTTC
CASASSSGFYEQFF
>TRBD1|NA|TRBV5-1|14|TRBJ2-3
TGCGCCAGCAGCTTGGGCAGGGGGCTAGATACGCAGTATTTT
CASSLGRGLDTQYF
>TRBD1|NA|TRBV27|15|TRBJ2-7
TGTGCCAGCAGTTTACGGGACAGGGGGCGAAACGAGCAGTACTTC
CASSLRDRGRNEQYF
>NA|NA|TRBV6-5|13|TRBJ1-1
TGTGCCAGCAGGGCAGGGTTTGGCACTGAAGCTTTCTTT
CASRAGFGTEAFF
>NA|NA|TRBV9|17|TRBJ2-5
TGTGCCAGCAGCGCCCACTTGACAGGAGACAAAGAGGAGACCCAGTACTTC
CASSAHLTGDKEETQYF
>TRBD1|NA|TRBV27|11|TRBJ1-6
TGTGCCAGCGGCCCCGGGACAGTACTCCACTTT
CASGPGTVLHF
>NA|NA|TRBV5-8|15|TRBJ2-7
TGTGCCAGCAGCTTGGGTCTGATAGCGACCTACGAGCAGTACTTC
CASSLGLIATYEQYF
>TRBD1|NA|TRBV9|12|TRBJ2-1
TGTGCCAGCAACTCCTACAGGGGAGAGCAGTTCTTC
CASNSYRGEQFF
>TRBD1|NA|TRBV7-2|16|TRBJ1-1
TGTGCCAGCAGCTTAGCTACAGGGGGCGCGGGCACTGAAGCTTTCTTT
CASSLATGGAGTEAFF
>NA|once|TRBV6-6|14|TRBJ2-5
TGTGCCAGCAGTTACGTCGGGGAGGAAGAGACCCAGTACTTC
CASSYVGEEETQYF
>TRBD1|few|TRBV27|18|TRBJ1-2
TGTGCCAGCAGTTTATCGGCAGGGGGCGCTTCTAGAATCCATGGCTACACCTTC
CASSLSAGGASRIHGYTF
>NA|NA|TRBV7-8|13|TRBJ2-1
TGTGCCAGCTCCTATCGACTAGACAATGAGCAGTTCTTC
CASSYRLDNEQFF
>TRBD1|NA|TRBV9|17|TRBJ1-3
TGTGCCAGCAGCGTAGAGACAGGGGAAAGGCCTGGAAACACCATATATTTT
CASSVETGERPGNTIYF
>TRBD2|NA|TRBV9|16|TRBJ2-5
TGTGCCAGCAGTGCTAGCGGGGGCCTTATACAAGAGACCCAGTACTTC
CASSASGGLIQETQYF
>NA|NA|TRBV7-9|14|TRBJ1-1
TGTGCCAGCAGCCCTTCACCCGGGAGGGCTGAAGCTTTCTTT
CASSPSPGRAEAFF